The T cell receptor beta chain described here comes from a study of T-cell memory formation after mild COVID-19. Whole-study context: TCR clusters largely stayed donor specific.

Concerning this clonotype: Antigen specificity is unknown.

Sample barcodes and UMIs were carried by the TCR alpha and TCR beta cDNA libraries that 5'RACE generated with constant-segment primers. TCRdb passed the 5' RACE reads through MiXCR, listing each CDR3 protein once. The sample has 450,000 to 650,000 distinct CDR3 sequences; about a sixth are singletons. Findings and limits, study-wide: Clones contracting day 15 to 85 were balanced CD4/CD8; later expanders leaned CD4+. Second-wave clones peaking on day 37 lacked confirmed SARS-CoV-2 specificity.

Trimming removed 3 bases from V and 4 bases from J; junction bases left unmatched: 6. Germline CDR1 is SGHRS and CDR2 is YFSETQ. The CDR3 is 14 residues long. The clonotype was recovered from an adult woman who had mild COVID-19 (a few samples of this study predate the infection). Cell type and time point are not known. The chain joins TRBV5-1 to TRBJ2-7; 8 bases agree with TRBD1. Sequencing used PBMCs or a T cell subset sorted from them (not recorded which). CDR3 nucleotides: TGCGCCAGCAGCTACGGACAGGGCTTATACGAGCAGTACTTC. Its translation: CASSYGQGLYEQYF.